These 16 T cell receptor beta chains share one sample of origin, sequenced in a study of response to subunit inactivated influenza vaccine. TCRdb used MiXCR to reprocess the RT-PCR reads, holding one entry per CDR3 protein. The table includes 150,000 to 200,000 distinct CDR3 sequences, 9.5% to 12% detected once. This specimen was CD8+ T cells sorted from PBMCs, taken roughly 24 months after vaccination. Receptors were obtained from a man aged 50-75 years who received an inactivated influenza vaccine.

The chain uses TRBV6-5 and TRBJ2-1, with a weak D call TRBD2 (5 bases). Per germline, CDR1 MNHEY and CDR2 SVGAGI. The CDR3 has 15 amino acids. V lost 2 bases, J lost 1 base, and 9 bases lay in between. Here the CDR3 reads CASSYGRASYNEQFF. Here the CDR3 DNA reads TGTGCCAGCAGTTACGGGCGGGCGTCCTACAATGAGCAGTTCTTC.

This clonotype was seen repeatedly, ten times or more. This chain connects TRBV28 to TRBJ2-3; 14 bases are a match to TRBD2. Germline CDR1 and CDR2: MDHEN and SYDVKM. CDR3 length: 15 residues. The V gene end was trimmed by 6 bases and the J gene end by 2 bases; junction bases not matched to a gene: 1. The CDR3 sequence: CASRGLAGVTDTQYF. In DNA form, the CDR3 reads TGTGCCAGCAGGGGACTAGCGGGGGTCACAGATACGCAGTATTTT. Variable domain in full (rest from reference TRBV28 and TRBJ2-3): DVKVTQSSRYLVKRTGEKVFLECVQDMDHENMFWYRQDPGLGLRLIYFSYDVKMKEKGDIPEGYSVSREKKERFSLILESASTNQTSMYLCASRGLAGVTDTQYFGPGTRLTVL.

Many counts were recorded for this clonotype. The J gene is TRBJ1-5, the V gene TRBV4-2, with D hard to call. V shed 0 bases and J shed 0 bases, with 15 bases lying between them. The germline V gene encodes CDR1 LGHNA and CDR2 YNFKEQ. The CDR3 is made up of 18 amino acids. The CDR3 here is CASSQEYLAANSNQPQHF. In nucleotides, the CDR3 is TGTGCCAGCAGCCAAGAGTATTTGGCAGCAAATAGCAATCAGCCCCAGCATTTT.

This clonotype was observed at least ten times. V is TRBV7-9 and J is TRBJ1-1; D not certain. Trimming removed 9 bases at V and 4 bases at J, with 9 bases between. Germline values: CDR1 SEHNR, CDR2 FQNEAQ (reference sequence). The CDR3 has 11 residues. CDR3 in DNA: TGTGCCAGTAACTGGGGCACTGAAGCTTTCTTT. It encodes CASNWGTEAFF.

This clonotype was recorded a few times. The rearrangement links TRBV14 to TRBJ2-5, with D perhaps TRBD1 (5 bases). Trimming took off 1 base at V and 1 base at J, with 13 bases between the two ends. Germline V gene lookup returns CDR1 SGHDN and CDR2 FVKESK. CDR3 length: 16 amino acids. DNA for the CDR3: TGTGCCAGCAGCCAAGGGTCCGGTAGGGGCCAAGAGACCCAGTACTTC. Its protein product is CASSQGSGRGQETQYF.

The V call is TRBV20-1, the J call TRBJ1-1; D is uncertain. Germline V CDR1 and CDR2: DFQATT, SNEGSKA (reference sequence). Trimming left V 4 bases short and J 0 bases short, with 18 bases between. The CDR3 runs to 16 residues. CDR3 nucleotides: TGCAGTGCTATTCGGATCCGCCGCTATTTGAACACTGAAGCTTTCTTT. Translated: CSAIRIRRYLNTEAFF.

This clonotype was detected a few times. The chain couples TRBV2 to TRBJ2-3; D is undetermined. CDR3 size: 15 residues. V lost 10 bases and J 4 bases, leaving 21 bases between the germline ends. Germline CDR1 is SNHLY and CDR2 is FYNNEI. The CDR3 region is CATDPELNTADTQYF. DNA for the CDR3: TGTGCCACCGATCCGGAACTCAATACCGCAGATACGCAGTATTTT. The full variable domain, completed using reference TRBV2 and TRBJ2-3, is EPEVTQTPSHQVTQMGQEVILRCVPISNHLYFYWYRQILGQKVEFLVSFYNNEISEKSEIFDDQFSVERPDGSNFTLKIRSTKLEDSAMYFCATDPELNTADTQYFGPGTRLTVL.

This clonotype has more than one count but fewer than ten. The chain uses TRBV6-5 and TRBJ1-6; D is uncertain. This CDR3 region has 16 residues. Trimming took off 2 bases at V and 7 bases at J, with 15 bases between the two ends. Germline V CDR1 and CDR2: MNHEY, SVGAGI. The CDR3 region has the DNA TGTGCCAGCAGTTACAGCCTCCAATATGGGAATTCACCCCTCCACTTT. Amino acids: CASSYSLQYGNSPLHF.

This clonotype was observed at least ten times. The gene calls are TRBV6-1 and TRBJ2-1, with D possibly TRBD2 on 6 matching bases. From germline, CDR1 is MNHNS and CDR2 SASEGT. Trimming removed 1 base at V and 2 bases at J, with 9 bases between. This CDR3 is built from 15 residues. CDR3 nucleotides: TGTGCCAGCAGTGAAGTGGAGGGACCCTACAATGAGCAGTTCTTC. Amino acids: CASSEVEGPYNEQFF.

This clonotype has ten or more counts. V usage is TRBV28 and J usage is TRBJ2-5; unclear D gene. Germline V gene data show CDR1 as MDHEN and CDR2 as SYDVKM. This CDR3 has 11 amino acids. V was cut by 2 bases and J by 6 bases, with 4 bases left in between. The CDR3 loop is CASSLSQTQYF. The CDR3 DNA follows: TGTGCCAGCAGTTTAAGCCAGACCCAGTACTTC.

In DNA form, the CDR3 reads TGTGCCAGCAGTTTCCTCAGGGACCCTAGCTCCTACAATGAGCAGTTCTTC. It encodes CASSFLRDPSSYNEQFF. The rearrangement uses TRBV12-3 or TRBV12-4 and TRBJ2-1; either TRBD1 or TRBD2 may fit D (5 bases each). The CDR3 has 17 residues. V was shortened by 3 bases and J by 0 bases, with 15 bases between the two germline ends.

The chain uses TRBV6-5 and TRBJ2-7; perhaps D is TRBD1 or TRBD2 (5 bases each). This CDR3 comprises 15 residues. Germline CDR1 reads MNHEY; CDR2 reads SVGAGI. V was pared by 0 bases and J by 0 bases, with 9 bases between. The CDR3 region is CASSYSGESSYEQYF. CDR3 DNA sequence: TGTGCCAGCAGTTACTCGGGGGAAAGCTCCTACGAGCAGTACTTC.

The chain couples TRBV14 to TRBJ2-7, with a weak D call TRBD2 (5 bases). Trimming took off 1 base at V and 0 bases at J, with 10 bases between the two ends. The CDR3 covers 15 residues. Germline V gene sequence: CDR1 SGHDN, CDR2 FVKESK. The DNA for the CDR3 is TGTGCCAGCAGCCAAGCCAGCGGCCTCTCCTACGAGCAGTACTTC. This encodes CASSQASGLSYEQYF.

This clonotype appeared a few times. V is TRBV13 and J is TRBJ2-1, with 14 bases that match TRBD2. Trimming cost V 1 base and J 5 bases; bases outside gene matches: 13. CDR1 and CDR2 from the germline V gene are PRHDT and FYEKMQ (reference sequence). CDR3 size: 20 residues. Here the CDR3 DNA reads TGTGCCAGCAGCTTAGCGGGGACTAGCGGGAGACCAATCTTCAACAATGAGCAGTTCTTC. This codes for CASSLAGTSGRPIFNNEQFF.

This clonotype was found a few times. CDR3 nucleotide sequence: TGCGCCAGCAGCCAAGAAGGCATTAGCGGAGCCAACTACGAGCAGTACTTC. Translating gives CASSQEGISGANYEQYF. This sequence joins TRBV4-3 and TRBJ2-7, with D possibly being TRBD2 (6 bases). The CDR3 length is 17 residues. Germline V gene lookup returns CDR1 LGHNA and CDR2 YSLEER. The V end lost 0 bases, the J end lost 3 bases, and 18 bases lay between the germline ends.

This clonotype was observed a handful of times. The chain has TRBV7-2 and TRBJ2-3; 7 bases fit TRBD2. The CDR3 covers 16 residues. The germline V gene has CDR1 SGHTA and CDR2 FQGNSA. With V trimmed by 2 bases and J by 7 bases, 12 bases remained unmatched. CDR3 amino acids: CASSLLLGRESNTQYF. The CDR3 DNA reads TGTGCCAGCAGCTTACTTCTAGGGCGGGAGTCAAATACGCAGTATTTT.